This T cell receptor beta chain was sequenced in a study of identical twins. After removal of 9 bases from V and 4 bases from J, the junction contained 8 bases not matched to a gene. The V gene's germline CDR1 is LNHNV and CDR2 YYDKDF (reference sequence). The CDR3 runs 15 residues. Only healthy Caucasians were included as donors. TCRdb reprocessed the 5' RACE reads with MiXCR, giving one entry per CDR3 protein. The table includes a few hundred thousand distinct CDR3 sequences, about 8% detected once. The data were also submitted as part of a second study, on yellow fever vaccine responses in identical twins.

Sequenced: memory (CD45RO+) T cells sorted from blood. The rearrangement uses TRBV15 and TRBJ2-3; 12 nucleotides align to TRBD1. This clonotype was obtained from a woman in her late teens or twenties in good health. DNA for the CDR3: TGTGCCACAAACAACGGGACAGGGGGCCCAGATACGCAGTATTTT. This translates into CATNNGTGGPDTQYF. The whole variable domain, filled in from reference TRBV15 and TRBJ2-3, reads DAMVIQNPRYQVTQFGKPVTLSCSQTLNHNVMYWYQQKSSQAPKLLFHYYDKDFNNEADTPDNFQSRRPNTSFCFLDIRSPGLGDTAMYLCATNNGTGGPDTQYFGPGTRLTVL.